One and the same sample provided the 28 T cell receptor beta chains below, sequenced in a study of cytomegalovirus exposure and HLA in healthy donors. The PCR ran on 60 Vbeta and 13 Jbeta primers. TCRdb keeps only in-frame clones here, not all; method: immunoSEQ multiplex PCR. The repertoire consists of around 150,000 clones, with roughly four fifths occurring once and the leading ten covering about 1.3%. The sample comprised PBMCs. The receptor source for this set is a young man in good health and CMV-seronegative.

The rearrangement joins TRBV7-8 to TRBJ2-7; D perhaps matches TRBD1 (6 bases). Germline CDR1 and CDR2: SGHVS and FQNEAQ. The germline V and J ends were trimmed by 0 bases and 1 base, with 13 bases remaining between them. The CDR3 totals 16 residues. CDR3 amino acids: CASSLAAVDRSYEQYF. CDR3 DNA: TGTGCCAGCAGCTTAGCGGCAGTGGACAGATCCTACGAGCAGTACTTC.

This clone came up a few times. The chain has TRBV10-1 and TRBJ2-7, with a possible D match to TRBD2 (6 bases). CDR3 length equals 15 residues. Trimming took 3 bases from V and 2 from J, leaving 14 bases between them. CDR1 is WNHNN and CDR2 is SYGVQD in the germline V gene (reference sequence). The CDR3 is CASSEGGIPPYEQYF. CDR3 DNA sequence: TGCGCCAGCAGTGAAGGAGGGATCCCCCCCTACGAGCAGTACTTC.

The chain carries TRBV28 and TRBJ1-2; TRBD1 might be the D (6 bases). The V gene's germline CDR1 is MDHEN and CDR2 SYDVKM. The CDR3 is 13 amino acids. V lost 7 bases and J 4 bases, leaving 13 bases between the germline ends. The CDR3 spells CASNAGEGYGYTF. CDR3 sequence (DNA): TGTGCCAGCAACGCAGGGGAGGGCTATGGCTACACCTTC.

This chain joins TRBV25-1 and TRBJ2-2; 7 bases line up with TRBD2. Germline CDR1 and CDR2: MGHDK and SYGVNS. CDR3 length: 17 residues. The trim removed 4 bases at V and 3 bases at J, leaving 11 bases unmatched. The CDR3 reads CASSGGWAGEYTGELFF. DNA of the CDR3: TGTGCCAGCAGTGGCGGATGGGCGGGAGAGTACACCGGGGAGCTGTTTTTT. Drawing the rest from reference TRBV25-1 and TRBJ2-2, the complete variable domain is EADIYQTPRYLVIGTGKKITLECSQTMGHDKMYWYQQDPGMELHLIHYSYGVNSTEKGDLSSESTVSRIRTEHFPLTLESARPSHTSQYLCASSGGWAGEYTGELFFGEGSRLTVL.

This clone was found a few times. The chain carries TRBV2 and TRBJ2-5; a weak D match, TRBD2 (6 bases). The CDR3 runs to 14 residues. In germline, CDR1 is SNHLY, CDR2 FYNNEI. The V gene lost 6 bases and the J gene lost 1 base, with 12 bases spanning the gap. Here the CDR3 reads CASRTLAFQETQYF. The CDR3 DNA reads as TGTGCCAGCAGAACCCTAGCGTTCCAAGAGACCCAGTACTTC.

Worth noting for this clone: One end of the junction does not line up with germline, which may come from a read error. The CDR3, as DNA: TGTGGCAGCAGCTCCCTGAGCGGGTTGAGGGTATCCTACGAGCAGTACTTC. It codes for CGSSSLSGLRVSYEQYF. The chain carries TRBV7-9 and TRBJ2-7; D might be TRBD2 (6 bases). The CDR3 runs 17 residues. CDR1 and CDR2 from the germline V gene are SEHNR and FQNEAQ (reference sequence).

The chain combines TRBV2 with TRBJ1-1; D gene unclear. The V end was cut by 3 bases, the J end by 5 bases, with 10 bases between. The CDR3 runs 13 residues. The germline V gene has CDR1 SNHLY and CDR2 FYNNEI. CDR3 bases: TGTGCCAGCAGTGAGGTAGTTGAAACTGAAGCTTTCTTT. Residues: CASSEVVETEAFF.

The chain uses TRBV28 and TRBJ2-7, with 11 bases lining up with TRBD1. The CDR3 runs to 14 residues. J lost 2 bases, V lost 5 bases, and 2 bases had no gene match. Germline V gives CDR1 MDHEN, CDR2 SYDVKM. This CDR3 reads CASSGDRGAYEQYF. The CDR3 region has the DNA TGTGCCAGCAGTGGGGACAGGGGGGCCTACGAGCAGTACTTC.

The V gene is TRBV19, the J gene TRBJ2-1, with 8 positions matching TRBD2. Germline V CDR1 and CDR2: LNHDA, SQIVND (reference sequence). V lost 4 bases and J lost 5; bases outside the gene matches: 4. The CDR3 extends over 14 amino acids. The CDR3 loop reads CASSTLAGNNEQFF. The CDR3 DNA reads TGTGCCAGTAGTACTTTAGCGGGAAACAATGAGCAGTTCTTC.

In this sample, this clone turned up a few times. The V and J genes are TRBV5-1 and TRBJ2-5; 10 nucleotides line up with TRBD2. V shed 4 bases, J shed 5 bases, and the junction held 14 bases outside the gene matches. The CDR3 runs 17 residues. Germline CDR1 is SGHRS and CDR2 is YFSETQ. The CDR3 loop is CASSTGSSSGRWETQYF. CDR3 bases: TGCGCCAGCAGCACCGGTTCCTCTAGCGGGAGATGGGAGACCCAGTACTTC. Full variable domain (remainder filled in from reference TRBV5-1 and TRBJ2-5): KAGVTQTPRYLIKTRGQQVTLSCSPISGHRSVSWYQQTPGQGLQFLFEYFSETQRNKGNFPGRFSGRQFSNSRSEMNVSTLELGDSALYLCASSTGSSSGRWETQYFGPGTRLLVL.

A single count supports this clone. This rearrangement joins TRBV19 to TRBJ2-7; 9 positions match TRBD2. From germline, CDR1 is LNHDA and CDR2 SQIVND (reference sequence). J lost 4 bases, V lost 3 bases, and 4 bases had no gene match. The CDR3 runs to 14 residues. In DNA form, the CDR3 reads TGTGCCAGTAGTATTAGCGGGAGTTCGTACGAGCAGTACTTC. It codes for CASSISGSSYEQYF. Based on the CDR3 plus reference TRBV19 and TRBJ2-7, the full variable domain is DGGITQSPKYLFRKEGQNVTLSCEQNLNHDAMYWYRQDPGQGLRLIYYSQIVNDFQKGDIAEGYSVSREKKESFPLTVTSAQKNPTAFYLCASSISGSSYEQYFGPGTRLTVT.

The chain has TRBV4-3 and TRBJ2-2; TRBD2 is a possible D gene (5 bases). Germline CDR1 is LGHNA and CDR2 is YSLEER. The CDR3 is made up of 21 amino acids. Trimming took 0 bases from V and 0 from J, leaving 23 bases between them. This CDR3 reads CASSQDRGGFGGLTNTGELFF. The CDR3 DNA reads TGCGCCAGCAGCCAAGATCGTGGCGGTTTCGGCGGGTTAACGAACACCGGGGAGCTGTTTTTT.

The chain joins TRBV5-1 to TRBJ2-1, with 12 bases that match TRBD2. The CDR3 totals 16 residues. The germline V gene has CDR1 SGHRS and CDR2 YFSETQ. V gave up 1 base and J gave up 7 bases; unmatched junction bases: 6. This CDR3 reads CASSLYPSGRANEQFF. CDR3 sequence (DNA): TGCGCCAGCAGCTTGTACCCTAGCGGGAGGGCGAATGAGCAGTTCTTC.

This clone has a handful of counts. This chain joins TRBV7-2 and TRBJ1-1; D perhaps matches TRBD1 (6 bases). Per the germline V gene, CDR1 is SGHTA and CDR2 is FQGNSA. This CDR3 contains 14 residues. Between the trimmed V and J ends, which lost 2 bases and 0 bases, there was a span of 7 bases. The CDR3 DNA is TGTGCCAGCAGCTTACAGGGGATGAACACTGAAGCTTTCTTT. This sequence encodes CASSLQGMNTEAFF.

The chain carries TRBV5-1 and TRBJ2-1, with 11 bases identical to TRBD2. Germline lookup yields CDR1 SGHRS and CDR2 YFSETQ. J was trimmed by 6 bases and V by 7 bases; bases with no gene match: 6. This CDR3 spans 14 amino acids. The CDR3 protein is CASWGTSGSNEQFF. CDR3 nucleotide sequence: TGCGCCAGCTGGGGGACTAGCGGCTCCAATGAGCAGTTCTTC.

This chain's CDR3 is CASRPGGNSYEQYF. CDR3 nucleotides: TGTGCCAGCAGACCGGGCGGGAACTCCTACGAGCAGTACTTC. The chain recombines TRBV28 with TRBJ2-7; D is possibly TRBD2 (6 bases). V was cut by 6 bases and J by 0 bases, with 12 bases left in between. CDR1 is MDHEN and CDR2 is SYDVKM in the germline V gene. This CDR3 contains 14 residues. Together with reference TRBV28 and TRBJ2-7, the CDR3 gives the full variable domain: DVKVTQSSRYLVKRTGEKVFLECVQDMDHENMFWYRQDPGLGLRLIYFSYDVKMKEKGDIPEGYSVSREKKERFSLILESASTNQTSMYLCASRPGGNSYEQYFGPGTRLTVT.

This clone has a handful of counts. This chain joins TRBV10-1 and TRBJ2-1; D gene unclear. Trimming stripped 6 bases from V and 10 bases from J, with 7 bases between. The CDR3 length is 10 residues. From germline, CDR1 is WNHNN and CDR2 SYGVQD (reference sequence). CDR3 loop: CASRKEEQFF. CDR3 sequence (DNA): TGCGCCAGCAGAAAGGAGGAGCAGTTCTTC.

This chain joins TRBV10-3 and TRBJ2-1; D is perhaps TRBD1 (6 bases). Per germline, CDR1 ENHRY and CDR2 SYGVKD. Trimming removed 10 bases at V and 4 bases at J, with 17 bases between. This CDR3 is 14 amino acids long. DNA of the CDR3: TGTGCCACCAGGACCATCAGGGGATACAATGAGCAGTTCTTC. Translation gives CATRTIRGYNEQFF.

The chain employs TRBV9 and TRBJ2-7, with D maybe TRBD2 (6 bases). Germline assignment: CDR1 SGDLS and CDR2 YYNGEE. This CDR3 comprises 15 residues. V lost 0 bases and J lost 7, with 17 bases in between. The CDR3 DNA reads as TGTGCCAGCAGCGTAGGACTAGGCCCGGCGTGGGAGCAGTACTTC. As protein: CASSVGLGPAWEQYF.

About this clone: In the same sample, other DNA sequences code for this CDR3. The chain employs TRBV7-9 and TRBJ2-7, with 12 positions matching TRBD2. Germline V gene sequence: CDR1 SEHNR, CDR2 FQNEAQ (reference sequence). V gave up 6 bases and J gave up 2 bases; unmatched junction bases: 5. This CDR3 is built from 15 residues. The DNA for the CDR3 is TGTGCCAGCAGTCCTGGACTAGCGGGAACCTACGAGCAGTACTTC. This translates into CASSPGLAGTYEQYF.

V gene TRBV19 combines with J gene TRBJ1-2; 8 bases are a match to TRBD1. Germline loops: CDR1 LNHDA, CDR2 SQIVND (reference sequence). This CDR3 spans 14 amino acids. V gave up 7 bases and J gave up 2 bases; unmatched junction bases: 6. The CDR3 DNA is TGTGCCAGTAAACTACAGGGGGAGAACTATGGCTACACCTTC. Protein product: CASKLQGENYGYTF. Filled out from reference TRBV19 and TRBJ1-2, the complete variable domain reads DGGITQSPKYLFRKEGQNVTLSCEQNLNHDAMYWYRQDPGQGLRLIYYSQIVNDFQKGDIAEGYSVSREKKESFPLTVTSAQKNPTAFYLCASKLQGENYGYTFGSGTRLTVV.

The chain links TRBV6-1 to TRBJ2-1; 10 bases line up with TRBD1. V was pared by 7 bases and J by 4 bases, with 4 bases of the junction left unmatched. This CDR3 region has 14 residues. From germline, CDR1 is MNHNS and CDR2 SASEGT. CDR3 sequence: CASIPDRGYNEQFF. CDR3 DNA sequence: TGTGCCAGCATCCCGGACAGGGGGTACAATGAGCAGTTCTTC.

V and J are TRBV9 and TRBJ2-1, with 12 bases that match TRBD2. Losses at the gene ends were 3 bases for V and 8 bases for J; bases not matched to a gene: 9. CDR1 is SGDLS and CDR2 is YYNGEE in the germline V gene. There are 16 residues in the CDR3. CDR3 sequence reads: CASSGLAGGLVDEQFF. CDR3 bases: TGTGCCAGCAGCGGCCTAGCGGGAGGGCTCGTGGATGAGCAGTTCTTC.

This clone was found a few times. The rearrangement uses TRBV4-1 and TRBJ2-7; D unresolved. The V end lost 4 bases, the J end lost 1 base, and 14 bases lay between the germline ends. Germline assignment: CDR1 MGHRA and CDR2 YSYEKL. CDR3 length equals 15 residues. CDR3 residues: CASSPVRFMSYEQYF. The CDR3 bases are TGCGCCAGCAGCCCGGTCCGGTTTATGTCCTACGAGCAGTACTTC.

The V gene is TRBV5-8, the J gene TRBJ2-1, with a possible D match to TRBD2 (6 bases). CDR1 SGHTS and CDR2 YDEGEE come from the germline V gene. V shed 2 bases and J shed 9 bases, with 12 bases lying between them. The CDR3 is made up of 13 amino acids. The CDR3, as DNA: TGTGCCAGCAGCTTACCCGGGGGAACTGAGCAGTTCTTC. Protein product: CASSLPGGTEQFF.

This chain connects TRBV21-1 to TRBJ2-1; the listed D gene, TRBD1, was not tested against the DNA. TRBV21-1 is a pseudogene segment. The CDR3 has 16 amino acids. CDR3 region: CASIPRRDSDNNEQFF. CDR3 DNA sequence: TGTGCCAGCATACCCCGCCGGGACAGCGATAACAATGAGCAGTTCTTC.

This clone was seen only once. The CDR3 spells CATSREGTGTEQYF. The CDR3 bases are TGTGCCACCAGCAGAGAAGGGACAGGGACCGAGCAGTACTTC. The chain combines TRBV15 with TRBJ2-7; 9 bases are a match to TRBD1. This CDR3 region has 14 residues. Germline CDR1 LNHNV, CDR2 YYDKDF (reference sequence). Germline trimming cut 0 bases from V and 6 bases from J; bases unmatched to any gene: 3.

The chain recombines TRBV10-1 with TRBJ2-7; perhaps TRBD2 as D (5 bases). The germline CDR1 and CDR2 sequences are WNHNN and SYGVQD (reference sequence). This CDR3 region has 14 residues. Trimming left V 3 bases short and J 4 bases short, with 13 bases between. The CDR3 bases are TGCGCCAGCAGTGACCCGACCACTAGATACGAGCAGTACTTC. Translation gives CASSDPTTRYEQYF.